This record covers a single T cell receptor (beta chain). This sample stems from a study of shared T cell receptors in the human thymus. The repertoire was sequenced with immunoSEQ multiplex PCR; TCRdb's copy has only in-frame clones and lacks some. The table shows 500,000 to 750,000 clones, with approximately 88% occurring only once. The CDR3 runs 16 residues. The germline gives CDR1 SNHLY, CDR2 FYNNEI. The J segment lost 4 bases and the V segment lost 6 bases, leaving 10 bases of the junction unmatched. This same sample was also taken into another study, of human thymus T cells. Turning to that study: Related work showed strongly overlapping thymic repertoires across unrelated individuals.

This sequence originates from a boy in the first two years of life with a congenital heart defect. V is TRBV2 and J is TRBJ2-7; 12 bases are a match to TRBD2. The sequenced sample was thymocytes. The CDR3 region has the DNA TGTGCCAGCAGGGACTCGGGACTAGCGGGTCCTTACGAGCAGTACTTC. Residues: CASRDSGLAGPYEQYF.